This TCR beta chain was recovered during a study of T-cell reconstitution after alpha-beta-depleted transplantation in children (dated by TCRdb to the mid-2010s). With regard to the full study: Using TCR repertoire profiling, the study followed T-cell immune reconstitution in a quantitative way in children after TCRalphabeta/CD19-depleted allogeneic hematopoietic cell transplantation.

Interpreted using the paper, the treatment or condition label stands for: allogeneic hematopoietic cell transplantation with graft depleted of TCRalphabeta T cells and CD19 B cells. The children who served as transplant recipients had been given grafts of TCRalphabeta/CD19-depleted allogeneic hematopoietic cells. Beyond this particular receptor, the publication reports: Apparently early alphabetaT-cell count recovery about two months after transplant reportedly relied on only several hundred rapidly expanded clones derived from non-depleted graft cells. Over the following months the frequencies of hyperexpanded clones went down, and after one year T-cell counts and TCRbeta diversity were mostly credited to newly produced T cells. In some patients, the high TCRbeta diversity seen at day 60 was put down to recipient T cells and intrathymic progenitors that had survived conditioning.

CDR1 and CDR2 are drawn from the germline V gene: WSHSY, SAAADI. Its CDR3 holds 15 amino acids, cysteine through phenylalanine. Of all the DNA, just the CDR3 is kept, 45 bases in frame from base 1. The trim is 8 bases for V and 1 base for J, with a gap of 18 bases between the germline ends. This clonotype was picked up a small number of times. Its antigen remains undetermined. Base qualities were left out, and no much larger clone turns up one base away. The library was produced with PCR. The sequencer was an Illumina HiSeq 2500. Molecular barcoding was employed in the preparation of TCR libraries, with unique molecular identifiers being used to normalize TCRbeta repertoire quantification. TCRdb trimmed public reads at Q25 via fastp, called clones via MiXCR and kept in-frame beta chains. When rows share a CDR3 protein, they turn into one entry using the most common DNA and genes. The sample yields hundreds of thousands of distinct CDR3 sequences; 15% to 20% were counted once. 25% to 30% of the sample belongs to the ten largest clones.

This receptor chain uses TRBV10-2 and TRBJ2-7; a tentative D match to TRBD1 spans 6 bases. The receptor was isolated from a boy in the first two years of life who had a stem cell transplant for Wiskott-Aldrich syndrome, so the T cells may come from the graft donor. The specimen was PBMCs, mostly from graft donor cells, collected 360 days after TCRalphabeta/CD19-depleted stem cell transplant. In nucleotide form, the sequence is TGCGCCAGCTCTCAAGACAGGCGCTCTTCCTACGAGCAGTACTTC. The encoded protein is CASSQDRRSSYEQYF.